A single sample is the source of the 13 T cell receptor beta chains below, sequenced in a study of response to subunit inactivated influenza vaccine. TCRdb re-analysed the RT-PCR reads in MiXCR, keeping a single row per CDR3 protein. This table has 150,000 to 200,000 distinct CDR3 sequences, about 11% appearing once. The sample here was non-naive T cells sorted from PBMCs, taken 45 days after vaccination. The origin of the receptors is a man aged 50 or older who received an inactivated influenza vaccine.

The chain is built from TRBV24-1 and TRBJ2-1; the match to TRBD2 covers 13 bases. After removal of 3 bases from V and 10 bases from J, the junction contained 8 bases not matched to a gene. The CDR3 extends over 16 amino acids. Per germline, CDR1 KGHDR and CDR2 SFDVKD. The CDR3 sequence is CATSDSGTSGMGEQFF. The CDR3 DNA follows: TGTGCCACCAGTGATAGCGGGACTAGCGGGATGGGGGAGCAGTTCTTC.

This rearrangement joins TRBV18 to TRBJ2-1; the D gene is possibly TRBD1 (5 bases). Trimming pared 0 bases from V and 12 bases from J, leaving 21 bases between. Germline loops: CDR1 KGHSH, CDR2 LQKENI. This CDR3 has 16 amino acids. CDR3 sequence: CASSPPGLLDLGVQFF. The CDR3 region has the DNA TGTGCCAGCTCACCACCCGGTTTGCTCGACCTAGGGGTGCAGTTCTTC.

This clonotype was seen more than once but under ten times. V gene TRBV9 combines with J gene TRBJ2-7; 9 bases are a match to TRBD2. V shed 4 bases, J shed 4 bases, and the junction held 12 bases outside the gene matches. The CDR3 has 16 amino acids. Per the germline V gene, CDR1 is SGDLS and CDR2 is YYNGEE. The CDR3 reads CASSPWIAGVIYEQYF. CDR3 in DNA: TGTGCCAGCAGCCCTTGGATAGCGGGGGTAATTTACGAGCAGTACTTC.

The chain combines TRBV7-2 with TRBJ2-7; D unclear. V gave up 0 bases and J gave up 2 bases, with 5 bases separating them. The CDR3 has 13 amino acids. CDR1 is SGHTA, CDR2 FQGNSA, per germline. The CDR3 nucleotides are TGTGCCAGCAGCTTAGCCGTCCCCTACGAGCAGTACTTC. This sequence encodes CASSLAVPYEQYF.

This clonotype was found once. The chain couples TRBV19 to TRBJ1-6, with D maybe TRBD1 (5 bases). Germline values: CDR1 LNHDA, CDR2 SQIVND (reference sequence). The CDR3 has 16 residues. V was shortened by 6 bases and J by 7 bases, with 19 bases between the two germline ends. For the CDR3, the DNA is TGTGCCAGTAGAAGACAGACGGGCTCGGGAAATTCACCCCTCCACTTT. It specifies CASRRQTGSGNSPLHF.

The sample holds many counts of this clonotype. V usage is TRBV7-6 and J usage is TRBJ2-2; 8 nucleotides align to TRBD1. V lost 1 base to trimming and J lost 5 bases; unmatched junction nucleotides: 0. The germline V gene has CDR1 SGHVS and CDR2 FNYEAQ. CDR3 length equals 14 residues. The CDR3 sequence is CASSLGTGTGELFF. The DNA for the CDR3 is TGTGCCAGCAGCTTAGGGACAGGGACCGGGGAGCTGTTTTTT.

In this sample, this clonotype turned up a few times. The chain couples TRBV7-2 to TRBJ1-1; possible D gene TRBD1, 5 bases. The CDR3 contains 11 residues. Per the germline V gene, CDR1 is SGHTA and CDR2 is FQGNSA. V lost 5 bases and J 11 bases, leaving 12 bases between the germline ends. For the CDR3, the DNA is TGTGCCAGCAGCCCCGGGGGAAAGGCTTTCTTT. As protein: CASSPGGKAFF.

The chain employs TRBV29-1 and TRBJ2-7; D remains ambiguous. CDR3 length equals 14 residues. Germline V lookup: CDR1 SQVTM, CDR2 ANQGSEA. Trimming shortened V by 0 bases and J by 1 base, and 10 bases separated the two germline ends. CDR3 protein: CSVEDPGESYEQYF. CDR3 nucleotides: TGCAGCGTTGAAGATCCTGGTGAGTCCTACGAGCAGTACTTC.

The chain combines TRBV11-2 with TRBJ2-6; TRBD2 agrees at 7 bases. Germline V lookup: CDR1 SGHAT, CDR2 FQNNGV. V lost 4 bases, J lost 0 bases, and 15 bases stayed unmatched. The CDR3 length is 20 residues. CDR3 sequence reads: CASSSYDSRRGSSGANVLTF. DNA for the CDR3: TGTGCCAGCAGCTCCTATGACAGCCGACGCGGGAGCTCTGGGGCCAACGTCCTGACTTTC.

The chain is built from TRBV4-2 and TRBJ1-5; a possible D gene is TRBD1 (5 bases). Germline V gene data show CDR1 as LGHNA and CDR2 as YNFKEQ. Trimming removed 1 base from V and 7 bases from J, with 11 bases in between. The CDR3 has 14 amino acids. The DNA for the CDR3 is TGTGCCAGCAGCCAAGGGTTGCAGGGCCAGCCCCAGCATTTT. Its translation: CASSQGLQGQPQHF.

This clonotype was recorded many times. This rearrangement joins TRBV4-2 to TRBJ2-7; the D is unclear. Trimming pared 1 base from V and 0 bases from J, leaving 7 bases between. Germline CDR1 and CDR2: LGHNA and YNFKEQ. The CDR3 is 14 amino acids. In nucleotides, the CDR3 is TGTGCCAGCAGCCAAGGTGGGAACTCCTACGAGCAGTACTTC. This translates into CASSQGGNSYEQYF.

The chain combines TRBV18 with TRBJ2-3; D uncertain. The CDR3 loop spans 13 amino acids. Germline assignment: CDR1 KGHSH and CDR2 LQKENI. V lost 6 bases to trimming and J lost 6 bases, with 13 bases between them. The CDR3 reads CASSDGAWDTQYF. Here the CDR3 DNA reads TGTGCCAGCTCCGACGGAGCGTGGGATACGCAGTATTTT.

CDR3 coding DNA: TGTGCCAGCAGCTTAGCAGGGGGCAGGGGCTACACCTTC. Translating gives CASSLAGGRGYTF. V usage is TRBV7-2 and J usage is TRBJ1-2; 7 nucleotides agree with TRBD1. After removal of 0 bases from V and 8 bases from J, the junction contained 3 bases not matched to a gene. Germline CDR1 and CDR2: SGHTA and FQGNSA. CDR3 length: 13 amino acids.